Each of the 29 T cell receptor beta chains below was sequenced from the same sample in a study of T cell responses to AZD1222 COVID-19 vaccine. TCRdb's table, derived via immunoSEQ multiplex PCR, lists solely in-frame clones and lacks some. The sample carries about 110,000 clones, about 95% recorded once. The sequences come from peripheral blood, collected on day 0 of AZD1222 vaccination. The source of these receptors is an adult in good health.

This rearrangement joins TRBV28 to TRBJ2-5; possible D gene TRBD2, 7 bases. This CDR3 has 17 amino acids. Germline CDR1 MDHEN, CDR2 SYDVKM. V lost 6 bases to trimming and J lost 5 bases, with 25 bases between them. This CDR3 is CASSLPRGAGASETQYF. CDR3 nucleotides: TGTGCCAGCAGCCTACCAAGGGGGGCGGGAGCCTCGGAGACCCAGTACTTC.

In this sample, this clone turned up once. V usage is TRBV11-2 and J usage is TRBJ2-5, with 11 bases that match TRBD2. Germline CDR1 SGHAT, CDR2 FQNNGV. The length of the CDR3 is 14 residues. V shed 5 bases and J 3 bases; nucleotides not matched to a gene: 2. The CDR3 region is CASSLLAGEETQYF. CDR3 nucleotides: TGTGCCAGCAGCCTACTAGCGGGGGAAGAGACCCAGTACTTC.

V is TRBV2 and J is TRBJ1-6, with unresolved D. Trimming took off 3 bases at V and 0 bases at J, with 6 bases between the two ends. This CDR3 is 15 amino acids long. Germline CDR1 reads SNHLY; CDR2 reads FYNNEI. Here the CDR3 DNA reads TGTGCCAGCAGTGACCCCCGCTCCTATAATTCACCCCTCCACTTT. This gives the protein CASSDPRSYNSPLHF.

The CDR3 loop reads CASKSGGMETSPLHF. The CDR3 DNA sequence: TGTGCCAGCAAAAGTGGGGGTATGGAAACTTCACCCCTCCACTTT. The chain links TRBV28 to TRBJ1-6, with D possibly TRBD1 on 5 matching bases. V lost 7 bases and J 9 bases, leaving 19 bases between the germline ends. CDR3 length equals 15 residues. CDR1 and CDR2 from the germline V gene are MDHEN and SYDVKM.

The gene calls are TRBV5-1 and TRBJ2-2; unclear D gene. Germline assignment: CDR1 SGHRS and CDR2 YFSETQ. The CDR3 has 18 amino acids. V lost 0 bases, J lost 4 bases, and 19 bases lay in between. The CDR3 region has the DNA TGCGCCAGCAGCTTGGGGTCCAGCAGGACCATAGTCACCGGGGAGCTGTTTTTT. This translates into CASSLGSSRTIVTGELFF. Full variable domain (rest looked up from reference TRBV5-1 and TRBJ2-2): KAGVTQTPRYLIKTRGQQVTLSCSPISGHRSVSWYQQTPGQGLQFLFEYFSETQRNKGNFPGRFSGRQFSNSRSEMNVSTLELGDSALYLCASSLGSSRTIVTGELFFGEGSRLTVL.

This clone has more than one count but fewer than ten. This chain joins TRBV18 and TRBJ1-4; no clear D. There are 14 residues in the CDR3. Trimming pared 3 bases from V and 8 bases from J, leaving 13 bases between. Germline V gene lookup returns CDR1 KGHSH and CDR2 LQKENI. The CDR3 loop reads CASSPLGDHEKLFF. In DNA form, the CDR3 reads TGTGCCAGCTCACCGCTCGGGGATCACGAAAAACTGTTTTTT.

This chain connects TRBV9 to TRBJ1-1; TRBD1 matches 9 bases. V dropped 4 bases and J dropped 2; count of bases not matched to a gene: 6. The CDR3 runs to 15 residues. CDR1 and CDR2 (germline): SGDLS, YYNGEE. This chain's CDR3 is CASSPQDRGNTEAFF. The CDR3 region has the DNA TGTGCCAGCAGCCCCCAGGACAGGGGCAACACTGAAGCTTTCTTT. Full variable domain (outside the CDR3, taken from reference TRBV9 and TRBJ1-1): DSGVTQTPKHLITATGQRVTLRCSPRSGDLSVYWYQQSLDQGLQFLIQYYNGEERAKGNILERFSAQQFPDLHSELNLSSLELGDSALYFCASSPQDRGNTEAFFGQGTRLTVV.

The chain is built from TRBV20-1 and TRBJ2-1; TRBD2 is a possible D gene (5 bases). This CDR3 has 11 amino acids. The V end was cut by 4 bases, the J end by 8 bases, with 9 bases between. The germline V gene encodes CDR1 DFQATT and CDR2 SNEGSKA (reference sequence). CDR3 nucleotide sequence: TGCAGTGCTATTCTCGGGGATGAGCAGTTCTTC. Its protein product is CSAILGDEQFF.

J is TRBJ1-2 and V is TRBV14, with unresolved D. The CDR3 is made up of 15 amino acids. The germline V and J ends were trimmed by 2 bases and 2 bases, with 12 bases remaining between them. CDR1 and CDR2 from the germline V gene are SGHDN and FVKESK. The CDR3 sequence is CASSQQGPSNYGYTF. The CDR3 DNA follows: TGTGCCAGCAGCCAACAAGGACCTTCCAACTATGGCTACACCTTC.

The chain uses TRBV19 and TRBJ1-1, with a possible D match to TRBD1 (6 bases). The CDR3 runs 16 residues. Trimming removed 2 bases at V and 1 base at J, with 14 bases between. CDR1 and CDR2 (germline): LNHDA, SQIVND (reference sequence). DNA for the CDR3: TGTGCCAGTAGTATATCGGGCACAGGGACGAACACTGAAGCTTTCTTT. This translates into CASSISGTGTNTEAFF.

The rearrangement joins TRBV5-4 to TRBJ2-1, with 11 bases identical to TRBD1. CDR3 size: 17 residues. Per germline, CDR1 SGHNT and CDR2 YYREEE (reference sequence). The junction had 12 bases not matched to a gene; V was cut back by 4 bases and J by 6 bases. CDR3 DNA: TGTGCCAGCAGCCGCGGACAGGGGGCTAGCTTTGTCAATGAGCAGTTCTTC. Translating it yields CASSRGQGASFVNEQFF.

The J gene is TRBJ2-5, the V gene TRBV29-1; D is ambiguous. Germline V CDR1 and CDR2: SQVTM, ANQGSEA. The V and J ends lost 4 bases and 2 bases respectively, with 5 bases between them. This CDR3 comprises 11 residues. This CDR3 is CSVVEQETQYF. The CDR3 nucleotides read TGCAGCGTTGTAGAACAAGAGACCCAGTACTTC.

V usage is TRBV9 and J usage is TRBJ2-1; D possibly uses TRBD1 or TRBD2 (6 bases each). The CDR3 has 16 residues. Trimming stripped 3 bases from V and 2 bases from J, with 15 bases between. Per germline, CDR1 SGDLS and CDR2 YYNGEE. Written as DNA, the CDR3 is TGTGCCAGCAGCGATGGAGGGACACCTACCTACAATGAGCAGTTCTTC. Its translation: CASSDGGTPTYNEQFF.

Written as DNA, the CDR3 is TGTGCCAGCAGTTGGAAGGGGGCGAACTATGGCTACACCTTC. It translates to CASSWKGANYGYTF. The chain couples TRBV28 to TRBJ1-2, with TRBD1 matching 7 bases. The germline gives CDR1 MDHEN, CDR2 SYDVKM. The CDR3 runs 14 residues. J was trimmed by 2 bases and V by 4 bases; bases with no gene match: 4.

The rearrangement links TRBV5-1 to TRBJ2-4; a weak D match, TRBD2 (6 bases). From germline, CDR1 is SGHRS and CDR2 YFSETQ. Trimming removed 2 bases at V and 2 bases at J, with 11 bases between. The CDR3 contains 15 residues. The CDR3, as DNA: TGCGCCAGCAGCTTCTTCGGGGGATCCAAAAACATTCAGTACTTC. Translation gives CASSFFGGSKNIQYF.

In DNA, the CDR3 is TGTGCCAGCAGCCCTGCTCCGGGACAGGGGGCGCCAACTAATGAAAAACTGTTTTTT. It encodes CASSPAPGQGAPTNEKLFF. The chain combines TRBV28 with TRBJ1-4, with 12 positions matching TRBD1. V trimming: 6 bases; J trimming: 0 bases; junction bases outside the gene matches: 11. CDR3 length: 19 amino acids. The germline V gene has CDR1 MDHEN and CDR2 SYDVKM. Variable domain in full (rest from reference TRBV28 and TRBJ1-4): DVKVTQSSRYLVKRTGEKVFLECVQDMDHENMFWYRQDPGLGLRLIYFSYDVKMKEKGDIPEGYSVSREKKERFSLILESASTNQTSMYLCASSPAPGQGAPTNEKLFFGSGTQLSVL.

The CDR3 is CASGLDRGRAEAFF. The DNA for the CDR3 is TGTGCTAGTGGTCTGGACAGGGGCCGCGCTGAAGCTTTCTTT. The V and J genes are TRBV12-5 and TRBJ1-1, with 9 bases matching TRBD1. There are 14 residues in the CDR3. Trimming took 5 bases from V and 6 from J; bases not matched to a gene: 7. CDR1 LGHNT and CDR2 FRNRAP come from the germline V gene.

This sequence joins TRBV29-1 and TRBJ1-2, with TRBD1 as a possible D gene (6 bases). Trimming took 6 bases from V and 7 from J, leaving 15 bases between them. CDR1 is SQVTM, CDR2 ANQGSEA, per germline. This CDR3 spans 12 amino acids. CDR3 DNA: TGCAGCGTCCTGACAGGTATTAGTGGCTACACCTTC. It codes for CSVLTGISGYTF.

V gene TRBV12-3 or TRBV12-4 combines with J gene TRBJ1-2, with D possibly matching TRBD1 (6 bases). The germline V and J ends were trimmed by 3 bases and 4 bases, with 9 bases remaining between them. The CDR3 has 13 amino acids. The CDR3 loop is CASSFSGAYGYTF. The CDR3 DNA is TGTGCCAGCAGTTTTTCAGGGGCCTATGGCTACACCTTC.

As concerns this clone: The junction does not match germline at one end; this may be a read error. The J gene is TRBJ1-1, the V gene TRBV12-3 or TRBV12-4, with unresolved D. CDR3 size: 10 residues. CDR3 loop: CASLNTEAFF. CDR3 nucleotides: TGTGCCAGCCTCAACACAGAAGCTTTCTTT.

The gene calls are TRBV9 and TRBJ2-2; D possibly corresponds to TRBD1 (5 bases). The CDR3 has 17 residues. CDR1 is SGDLS and CDR2 is YYNGEE in the germline V gene. Trimming took off 0 bases at V and 5 bases at J, with 17 bases between the two ends. The CDR3 bases are TGTGCCAGCAGCGTAGTAGGCCAGGGTAGTATGACCGGGGAGCTGTTTTTT. This encodes CASSVVGQGSMTGELFF.

This clone was observed once. This rearrangement joins TRBV5-1 to TRBJ2-7; 7 bases are a match to TRBD2. The V and J ends lost 2 bases and 1 base, in that order; junction bases with no gene match: 3. The germline V gene encodes CDR1 SGHRS and CDR2 YFSETQ. The CDR3 extends over 14 amino acids. The CDR3 is CASSFQRGSYEQYF. Written as DNA, the CDR3 is TGCGCCAGCAGCTTCCAGCGGGGTTCCTACGAGCAGTACTTC.

V and J are TRBV7-2 and TRBJ2-7, with D perhaps given as TRBD1 or TRBD2 (6 bases each). Trimming took 5 bases from V and 0 from J, leaving 20 bases between them. CDR3 length: 17 amino acids. The V gene's germline CDR1 is SGHTA and CDR2 FQGNSA. CDR3 loop: CASSPPGAAKSSYEQYF. The CDR3 nucleotides are TGTGCCAGCAGCCCCCCGGGGGCGGCCAAAAGCTCCTACGAGCAGTACTTC.

V gene TRBV19 combines with J gene TRBJ1-1, with 7 bases that match TRBD1. The germline gives CDR1 LNHDA, CDR2 SQIVND (reference sequence). The CDR3 sequence is 19 residues long. V shed 0 bases and J 0 bases; nucleotides not matched to a gene: 13. The CDR3 protein is CASSIERARTGSMNTEAFF. CDR3 nucleotide sequence: TGTGCCAGTAGTATAGAACGGGCGCGGACAGGTTCTATGAACACTGAAGCTTTCTTT. Full variable domain (outside the CDR3, taken from reference TRBV19 and TRBJ1-1): DGGITQSPKYLFRKEGQNVTLSCEQNLNHDAMYWYRQDPGQGLRLIYYSQIVNDFQKGDIAEGYSVSREKKESFPLTVTSAQKNPTAFYLCASSIERARTGSMNTEAFFGQGTRLTVV.

The V gene is TRBV15, the J gene TRBJ1-1; possibly TRBD1 for D (6 bases). Trimming cost V 2 bases and J 6 bases, with 16 bases left between them. From germline, CDR1 is LNHNV and CDR2 YYDKDF (reference sequence). This CDR3 region has 15 residues. CDR3 DNA sequence: TGTGCCACCAGCAGACGATCCGGACAGAAGGCTGAAGCTTTCTTT. This translates into CATSRRSGQKAEAFF.

This clone was recorded once. The rearrangement uses TRBV21-1 and TRBJ2-7; TRBD2, the D gene given by the table, was not confirmed from the DNA. TRBV21-1 is a listed pseudogene. The CDR3 sequence is 16 residues long. The DNA of the CDR3 is TGTGCCAGCAGCCCCCGGGGAGACCCTGGGCAGTGCGAGCAGTACTTC. Translated, it gives CASSPRGDPGQCEQYF.

This chain joins TRBV3-1 (or the pseudogene TRBV3-2) and TRBJ2-2, with a tentative D call TRBD1 (5 bases). CDR1 and CDR2 (germline): LGHDT, YNNKEL (reference sequence). Between the trimmed V and J ends, which lost 4 bases and 2 bases, there was a span of 11 bases. The CDR3 covers 15 residues. CDR3 region: CASSRGHDNTGELFF. For the CDR3, the DNA is TGTGCCAGCAGCCGTGGACATGATAACACCGGGGAGCTGTTTTTT.

V is TRBV19 and J is TRBJ2-2; TRBD1 matches 7 bases. The CDR3 runs 15 residues. Germline CDR1 reads LNHDA; CDR2 reads SQIVND (reference sequence). V trimming: 4 bases; J trimming: 4 bases; junction bases outside the gene matches: 6. The CDR3 loop reads CASSSDRVSTGELFF. The CDR3, as DNA: TGTGCCAGTAGTAGCGACAGGGTTAGCACCGGGGAGCTGTTTTTT.

This clone was counted a few times. V gene TRBV7-2 combines with J gene TRBJ1-2; TRBD1 matches at 9 bases. The ends lost 5 bases at V and 4 bases at J; junction bases unmatched: 8. This CDR3 has 15 residues. Germline CDR1 reads SGHTA; CDR2 reads FQGNSA. Written as DNA, the CDR3 is TGTGCCAGCAGCCCCTGGACAGGGGAATCCTATGGCTACACCTTC. It encodes CASSPWTGESYGYTF. The full variable domain, its missing parts supplied by reference TRBV7-2 and TRBJ1-2, is GAGVSQSPSNKVTEKGKDVELRCDPISGHTALYWYRQSLGQGLEFLIYFQGNSAPDKSGLPSDRFSAERTGGSVSTLTIQRTQQEDSAVYLCASSPWTGESYGYTFGSGTRLTVV.